The T cell receptor (beta chain) described here comes from a study of cytotoxic CD8 clonotypes in ibrutinib-treated CLL. Repertoires were generated with immunoSEQ multiplex PCR, while TCRdb's copy carries only in-frame clones and drops some. The sample carries about 200,000 clones, roughly 77% recorded once. V was clipped by 2 bases and J by 4 bases, with 8 bases between them. Per germline, CDR1 MGHDK and CDR2 SYGVNS. This CDR3 has 14 residues. The V and J genes are TRBV25-1 and TRBJ2-2; TRBD2 might be the D (5 bases). The sequencing used PBMCs, collected after 12 months of ibrutinib treatment. The TCR sequence derives from a human donor with chronic lymphocytic leukemia. The CDR3 region has the DNA TGTGCCAGCAGTGAACTTGGAGGCACCGGGGAGCTGTTTTTT. It specifies CASSELGGTGELFF.